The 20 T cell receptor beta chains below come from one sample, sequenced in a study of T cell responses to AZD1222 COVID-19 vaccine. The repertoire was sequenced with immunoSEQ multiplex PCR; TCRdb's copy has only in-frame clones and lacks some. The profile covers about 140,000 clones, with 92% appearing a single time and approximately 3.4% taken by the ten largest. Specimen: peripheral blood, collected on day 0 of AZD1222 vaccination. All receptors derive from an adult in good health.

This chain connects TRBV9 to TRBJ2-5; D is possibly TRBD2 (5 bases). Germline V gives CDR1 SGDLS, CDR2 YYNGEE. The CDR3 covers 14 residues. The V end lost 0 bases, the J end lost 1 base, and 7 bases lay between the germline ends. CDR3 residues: CASSVESGQETQYF. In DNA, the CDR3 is TGTGCCAGCAGCGTAGAAAGCGGCCAAGAGACCCAGTACTTC.

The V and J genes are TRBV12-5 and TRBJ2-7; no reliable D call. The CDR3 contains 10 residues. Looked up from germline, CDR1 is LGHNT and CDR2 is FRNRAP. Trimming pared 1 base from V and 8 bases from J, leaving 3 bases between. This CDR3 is CASGLAKQYF. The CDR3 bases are TGTGCTAGTGGTTTGGCCAAGCAGTACTTC.

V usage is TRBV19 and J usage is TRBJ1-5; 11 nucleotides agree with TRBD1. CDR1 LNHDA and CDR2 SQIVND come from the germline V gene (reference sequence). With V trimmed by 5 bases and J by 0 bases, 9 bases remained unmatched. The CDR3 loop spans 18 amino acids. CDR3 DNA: TGTGCCAGTAGTTCCCCCGGGACAGGGGGTTATAGCAATCAGCCCCAGCATTTT. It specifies CASSSPGTGGYSNQPQHF.

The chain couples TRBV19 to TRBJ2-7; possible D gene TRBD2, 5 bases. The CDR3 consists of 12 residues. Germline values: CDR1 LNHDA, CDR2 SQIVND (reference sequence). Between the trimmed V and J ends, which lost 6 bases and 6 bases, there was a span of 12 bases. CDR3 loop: CASSRRGGEQYF. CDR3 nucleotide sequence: TGTGCCAGTAGCCGCCGGGGTGGCGAGCAGTACTTC.

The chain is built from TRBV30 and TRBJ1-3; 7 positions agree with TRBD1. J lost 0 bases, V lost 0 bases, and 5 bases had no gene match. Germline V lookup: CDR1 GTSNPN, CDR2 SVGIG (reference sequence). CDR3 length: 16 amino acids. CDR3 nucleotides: TGTGCCTGGAGTGTACAGGACAGGCTCTCTGGAAACACCATATATTTT. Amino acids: CAWSVQDRLSGNTIYF.

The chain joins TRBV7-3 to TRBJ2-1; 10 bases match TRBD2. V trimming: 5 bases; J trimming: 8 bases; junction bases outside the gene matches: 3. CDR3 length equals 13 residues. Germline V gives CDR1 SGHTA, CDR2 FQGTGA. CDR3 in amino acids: CASSKTSGYEQFF. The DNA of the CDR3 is TGTGCCAGCAGCAAGACTAGCGGGTATGAGCAGTTCTTC.

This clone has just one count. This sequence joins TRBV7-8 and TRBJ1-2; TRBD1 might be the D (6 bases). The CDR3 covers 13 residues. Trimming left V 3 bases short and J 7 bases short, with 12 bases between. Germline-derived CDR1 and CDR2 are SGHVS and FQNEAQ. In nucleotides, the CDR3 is TGTGCCAGCAGCTTCGGACAGAATAGTGGCTACACCTTC. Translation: CASSFGQNSGYTF.

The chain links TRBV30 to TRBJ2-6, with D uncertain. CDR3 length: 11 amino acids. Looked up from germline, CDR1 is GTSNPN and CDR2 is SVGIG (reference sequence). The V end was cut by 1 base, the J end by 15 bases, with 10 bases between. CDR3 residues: CAWSGRVTLTF. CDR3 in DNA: TGTGCCTGGAGTGGAAGGGTCACCCTGACTTTC.

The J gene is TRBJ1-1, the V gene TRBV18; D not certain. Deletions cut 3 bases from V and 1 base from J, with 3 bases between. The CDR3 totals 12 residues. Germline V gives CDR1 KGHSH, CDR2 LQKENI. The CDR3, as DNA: TGTGCCAGCTCACCGACGAACACTGAAGCTTTCTTT. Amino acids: CASSPTNTEAFF.

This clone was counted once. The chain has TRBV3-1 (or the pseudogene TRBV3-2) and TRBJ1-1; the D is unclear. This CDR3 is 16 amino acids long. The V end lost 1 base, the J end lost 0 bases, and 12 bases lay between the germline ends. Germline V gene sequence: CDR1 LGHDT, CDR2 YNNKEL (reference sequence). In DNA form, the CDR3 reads TGTGCCAGCAGCCAAGGACGATGGCCTTTGAACACTGAAGCTTTCTTT. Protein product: CASSQGRWPLNTEAFF.

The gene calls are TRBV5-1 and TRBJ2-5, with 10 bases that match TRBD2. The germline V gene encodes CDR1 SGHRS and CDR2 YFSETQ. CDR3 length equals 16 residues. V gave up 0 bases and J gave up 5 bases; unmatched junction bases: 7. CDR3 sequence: CASSLGGLAPRETQYF. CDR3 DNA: TGCGCCAGCAGCTTGGGGGGACTAGCGCCCCGGGAGACCCAGTACTTC.

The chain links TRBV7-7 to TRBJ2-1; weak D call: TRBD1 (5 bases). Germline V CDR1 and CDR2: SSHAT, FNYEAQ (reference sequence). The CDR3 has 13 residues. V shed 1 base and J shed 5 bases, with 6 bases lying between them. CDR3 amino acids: CASSLGQNNEQFF. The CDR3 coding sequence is TGTGCCAGCAGCTTAGGACAGAACAATGAGCAGTTCTTC.

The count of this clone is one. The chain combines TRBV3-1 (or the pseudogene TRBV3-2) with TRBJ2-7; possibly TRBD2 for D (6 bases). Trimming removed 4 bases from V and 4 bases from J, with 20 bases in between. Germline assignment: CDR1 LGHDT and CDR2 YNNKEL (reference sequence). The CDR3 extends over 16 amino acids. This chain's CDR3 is CASSRSLATREYEQYF. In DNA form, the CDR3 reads TGTGCCAGCAGCCGAAGTTTGGCAACCCGGGAGTACGAGCAGTACTTC.

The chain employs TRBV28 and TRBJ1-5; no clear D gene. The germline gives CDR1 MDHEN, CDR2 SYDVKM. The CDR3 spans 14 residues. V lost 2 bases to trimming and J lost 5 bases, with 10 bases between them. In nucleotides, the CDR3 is TGTGCCAGCAGTTTACGGCGGTTGGATCAGCCCCAGCATTTT. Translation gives CASSLRRLDQPQHF.

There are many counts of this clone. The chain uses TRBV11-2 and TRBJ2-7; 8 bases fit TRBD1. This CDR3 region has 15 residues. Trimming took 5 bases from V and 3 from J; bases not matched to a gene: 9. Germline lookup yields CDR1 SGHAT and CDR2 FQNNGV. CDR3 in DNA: TGTGCCAGCAGCGCCAGGGGGCCTCATCACTACGAGCAGTACTTC. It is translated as CASSARGPHHYEQYF.

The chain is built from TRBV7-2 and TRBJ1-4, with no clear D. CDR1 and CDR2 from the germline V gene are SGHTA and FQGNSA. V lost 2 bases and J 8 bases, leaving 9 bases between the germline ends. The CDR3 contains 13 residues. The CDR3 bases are TGTGCCAGCAGCTTAAGGGTGGTGGAAAAACTGTTTTTT. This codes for CASSLRVVEKLFF.

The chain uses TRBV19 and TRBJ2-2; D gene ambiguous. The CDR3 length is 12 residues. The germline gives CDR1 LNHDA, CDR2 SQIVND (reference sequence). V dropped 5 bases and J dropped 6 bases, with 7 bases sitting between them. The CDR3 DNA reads TGTGCCAGTAGTTGGCCTCCCGGGGAGCTGTTTTTT. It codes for CASSWPPGELFF.

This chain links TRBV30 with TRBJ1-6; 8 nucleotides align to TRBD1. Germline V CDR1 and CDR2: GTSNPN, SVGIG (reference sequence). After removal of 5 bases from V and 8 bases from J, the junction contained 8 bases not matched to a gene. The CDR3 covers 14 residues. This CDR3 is CAWQPYRGDSPLHF. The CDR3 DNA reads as TGTGCCTGGCAGCCCTACAGGGGGGATTCACCCCTCCACTTT.

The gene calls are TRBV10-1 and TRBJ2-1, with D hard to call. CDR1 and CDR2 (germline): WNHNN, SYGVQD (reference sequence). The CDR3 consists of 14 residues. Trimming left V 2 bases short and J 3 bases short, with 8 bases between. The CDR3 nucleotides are TGCGCCAGCAGTGAGAGGGCCTACTACAATGAGCAGTTCTTC. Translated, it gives CASSERAYYNEQFF.

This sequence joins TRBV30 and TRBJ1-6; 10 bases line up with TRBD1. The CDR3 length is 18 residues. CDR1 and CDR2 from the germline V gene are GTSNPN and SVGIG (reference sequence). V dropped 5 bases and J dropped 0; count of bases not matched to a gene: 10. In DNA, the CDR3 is TGTGCCTGGTTGGCCGGGACAGGGGCGAGCTCCTATAATTCACCCCTCCACTTT. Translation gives CAWLAGTGASSYNSPLHF.